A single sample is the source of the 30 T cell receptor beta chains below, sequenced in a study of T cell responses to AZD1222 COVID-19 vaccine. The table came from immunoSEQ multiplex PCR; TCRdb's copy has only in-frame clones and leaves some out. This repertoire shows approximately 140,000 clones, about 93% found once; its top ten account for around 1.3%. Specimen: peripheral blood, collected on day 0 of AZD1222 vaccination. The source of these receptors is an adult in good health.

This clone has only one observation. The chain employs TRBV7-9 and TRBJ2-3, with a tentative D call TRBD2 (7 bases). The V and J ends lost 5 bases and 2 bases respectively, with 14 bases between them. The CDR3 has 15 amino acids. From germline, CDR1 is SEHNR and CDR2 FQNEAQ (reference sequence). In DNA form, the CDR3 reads TGTGCCAGCAGCCCACTTGGGGGGGCCACAGATACGCAGTATTTT. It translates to CASSPLGGATDTQYF.

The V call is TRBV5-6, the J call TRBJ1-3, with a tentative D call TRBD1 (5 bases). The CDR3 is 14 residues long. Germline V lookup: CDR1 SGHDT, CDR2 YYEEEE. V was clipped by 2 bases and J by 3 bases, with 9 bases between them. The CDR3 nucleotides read TGTGCCAGCAGCTTTGGGAGGGGTGGAAACACCATATATTTT. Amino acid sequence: CASSFGRGGNTIYF.

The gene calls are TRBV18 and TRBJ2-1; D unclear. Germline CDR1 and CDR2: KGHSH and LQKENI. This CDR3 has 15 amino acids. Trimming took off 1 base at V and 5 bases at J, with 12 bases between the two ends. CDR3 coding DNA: TGTGCCAGCTCACCACAAGTTTTGACGCACAATGAGCAGTTCTTC. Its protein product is CASSPQVLTHNEQFF. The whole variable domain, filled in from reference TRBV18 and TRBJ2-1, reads NAGVMQNPRHLVRRRGQEARLRCSPMKGHSHVYWYRQLPEEGLKFMVYLQKENIIDESGMPKERFSAEFPKEGPSILRIQQVVRGDSAAYFCASSPQVLTHNEQFFGPGTRLTVL.

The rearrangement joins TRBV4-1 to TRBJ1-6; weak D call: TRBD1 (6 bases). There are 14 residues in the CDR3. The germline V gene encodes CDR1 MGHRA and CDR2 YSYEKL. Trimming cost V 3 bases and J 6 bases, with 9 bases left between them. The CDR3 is CASSQTGVNSPLHF. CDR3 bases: TGCGCCAGCAGCCAGACAGGTGTTAATTCACCCCTCCACTTT.

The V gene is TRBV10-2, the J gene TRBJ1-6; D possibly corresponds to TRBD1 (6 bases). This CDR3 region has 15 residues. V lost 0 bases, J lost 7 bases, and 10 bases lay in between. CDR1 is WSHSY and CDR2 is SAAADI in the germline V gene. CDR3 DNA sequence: TGCGCCAGCAGTGAGTCGGGGGCAGGGAATTCACCCCTCCACTTT. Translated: CASSESGAGNSPLHF.

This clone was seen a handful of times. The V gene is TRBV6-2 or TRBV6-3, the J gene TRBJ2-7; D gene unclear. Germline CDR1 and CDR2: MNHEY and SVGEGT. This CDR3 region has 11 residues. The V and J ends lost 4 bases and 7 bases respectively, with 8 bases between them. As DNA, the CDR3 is TGTGCCAGCAGTTCGCGCCGGGAGCAGTACGTC. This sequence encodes CASSSRREQYV.

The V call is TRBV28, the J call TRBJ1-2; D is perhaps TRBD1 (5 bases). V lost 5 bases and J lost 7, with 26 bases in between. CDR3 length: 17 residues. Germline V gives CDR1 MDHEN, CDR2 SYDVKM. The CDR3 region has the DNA TGTGCCAGCAGTCAAGGTTTTATCGTTAGGGGTTCCGGTGGCTACACCTTC. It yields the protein CASSQGFIVRGSGGYTF.

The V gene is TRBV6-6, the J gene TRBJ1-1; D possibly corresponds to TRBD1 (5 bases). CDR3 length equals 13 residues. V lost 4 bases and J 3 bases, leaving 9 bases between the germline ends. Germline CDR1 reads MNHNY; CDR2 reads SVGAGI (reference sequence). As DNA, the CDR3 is TGTGCCAGCAGTTCAGGGAAGTACACTGAAGCTTTCTTT. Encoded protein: CASSSGKYTEAFF.

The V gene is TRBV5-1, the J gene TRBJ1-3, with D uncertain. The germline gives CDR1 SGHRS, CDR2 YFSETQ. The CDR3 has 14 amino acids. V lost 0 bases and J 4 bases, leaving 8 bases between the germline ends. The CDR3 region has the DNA TGCGCCAGCAGCTTGGGGCAGGCCGGAAACACCATATATTTT. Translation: CASSLGQAGNTIYF.

This chain's CDR3 is CASNRGSTEAFF. The CDR3 region has the DNA TGTGCCAGTAACAGGGGGAGCACTGAAGCTTTCTTT. The chain carries TRBV19 and TRBJ1-1; 8 nucleotides match TRBD1. From germline, CDR1 is LNHDA and CDR2 SQIVND (reference sequence). The trim removed 7 bases at V and 4 bases at J, leaving 2 bases unmatched. The CDR3 is made up of 12 amino acids.

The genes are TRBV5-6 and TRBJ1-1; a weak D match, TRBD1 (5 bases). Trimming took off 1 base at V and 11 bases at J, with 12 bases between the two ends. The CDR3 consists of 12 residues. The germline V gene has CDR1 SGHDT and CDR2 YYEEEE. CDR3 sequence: CASSLRGERAFF. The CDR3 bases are TGTGCCAGCAGCTTGCGAGGGGAGCGGGCTTTCTTT.

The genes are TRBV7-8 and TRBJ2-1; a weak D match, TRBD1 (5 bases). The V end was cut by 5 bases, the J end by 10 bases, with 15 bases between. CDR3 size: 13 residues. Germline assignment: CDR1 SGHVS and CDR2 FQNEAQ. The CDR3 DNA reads TGTGCCAGCAGCGCAACAGGTTTCCTCGAGCAGTTCTTC. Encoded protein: CASSATGFLEQFF.

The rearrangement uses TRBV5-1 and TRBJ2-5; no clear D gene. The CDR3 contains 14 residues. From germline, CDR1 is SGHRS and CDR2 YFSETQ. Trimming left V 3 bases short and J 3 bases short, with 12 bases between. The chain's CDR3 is CASSSGPSEETQYF. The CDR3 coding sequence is TGCGCCAGCAGCTCAGGACCCTCCGAAGAGACCCAGTACTTC.

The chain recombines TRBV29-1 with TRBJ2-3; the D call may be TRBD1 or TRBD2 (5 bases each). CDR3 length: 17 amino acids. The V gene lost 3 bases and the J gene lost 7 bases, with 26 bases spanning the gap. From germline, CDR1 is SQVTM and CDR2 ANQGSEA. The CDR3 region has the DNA TGCAGCGTTGATGGCTACCGGGACGGCGCGTCGGGTAATACGCAGTATTTT. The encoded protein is CSVDGYRDGASGNTQYF.

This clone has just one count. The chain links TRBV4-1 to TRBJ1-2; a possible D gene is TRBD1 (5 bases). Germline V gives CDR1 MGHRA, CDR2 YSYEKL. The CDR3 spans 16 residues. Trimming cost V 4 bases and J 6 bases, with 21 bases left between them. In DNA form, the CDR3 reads TGCGCCAGCAGCCTTTTCACAACGGCAGGGTCTAATGGCTACACCTTC. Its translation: CASSLFTTAGSNGYTF.

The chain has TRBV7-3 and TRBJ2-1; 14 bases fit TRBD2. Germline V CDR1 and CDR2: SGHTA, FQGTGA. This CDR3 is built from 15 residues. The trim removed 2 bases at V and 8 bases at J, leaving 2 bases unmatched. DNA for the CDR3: TGTGCCAGCAGCTTAGGGACTAGCGGGAGCGATGAGCAGTTCTTC. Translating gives CASSLGTSGSDEQFF. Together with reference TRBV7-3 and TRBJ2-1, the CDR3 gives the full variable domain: GAGVSQTPSNKVTEKGKYVELRCDPISGHTALYWYRQSLGQGPEFLIYFQGTGAADDSGLPNDRFFAVRPEGSVSTLKIQRTERGDSAVYLCASSLGTSGSDEQFFGPGTRLTVL.

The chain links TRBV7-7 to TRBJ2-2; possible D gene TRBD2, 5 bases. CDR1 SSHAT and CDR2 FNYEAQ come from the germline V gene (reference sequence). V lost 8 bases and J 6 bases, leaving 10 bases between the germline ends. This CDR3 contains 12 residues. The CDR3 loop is CASAPGSGELFF. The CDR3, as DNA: TGTGCCAGCGCACCGGGGTCCGGGGAGCTGTTTTTT.

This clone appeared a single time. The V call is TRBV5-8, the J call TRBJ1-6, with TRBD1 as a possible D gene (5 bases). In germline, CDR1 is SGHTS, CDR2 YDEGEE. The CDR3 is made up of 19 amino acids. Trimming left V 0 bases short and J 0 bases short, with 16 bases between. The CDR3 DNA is TGTGCCAGCAGCTTGGCCTGGGGGACCGCGAGCTCCTATAATTCACCCCTCCACTTT. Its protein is CASSLAWGTASSYNSPLHF. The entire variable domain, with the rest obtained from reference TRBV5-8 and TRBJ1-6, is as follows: EAGVTQSPTHLIKTRGQQATLRCSPISGHTSVYWYQQALGLGLQFLLWYDEGEERNRGNFPPRFSGRQFPNYSSELNVNALELEDSALYLCASSLAWGTASSYNSPLHFGNGTRLTVT.

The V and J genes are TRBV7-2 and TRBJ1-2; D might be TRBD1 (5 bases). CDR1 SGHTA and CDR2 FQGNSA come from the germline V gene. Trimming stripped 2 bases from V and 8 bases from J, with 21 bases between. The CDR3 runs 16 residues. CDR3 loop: CASSLNPSGGYGGYTF. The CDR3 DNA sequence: TGTGCCAGCAGCTTAAACCCCTCGGGGGGGTATGGAGGCTACACCTTC.

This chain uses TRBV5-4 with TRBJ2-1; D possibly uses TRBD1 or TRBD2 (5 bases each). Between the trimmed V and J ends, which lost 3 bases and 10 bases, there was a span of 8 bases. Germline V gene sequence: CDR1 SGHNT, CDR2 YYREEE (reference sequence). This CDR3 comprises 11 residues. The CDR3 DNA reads TGTGCCAGCAGCTCAGGGACCGAGCAGTTCTTC. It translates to CASSSGTEQFF.

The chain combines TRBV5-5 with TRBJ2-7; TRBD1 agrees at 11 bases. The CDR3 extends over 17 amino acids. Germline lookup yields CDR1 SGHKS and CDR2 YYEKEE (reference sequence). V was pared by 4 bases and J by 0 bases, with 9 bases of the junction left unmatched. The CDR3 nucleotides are TGTGCCAGCAGCCGTGGGACAGGGGGAAAGAGCTCCTACGAGCAGTACGTC. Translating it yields CASSRGTGGKSSYEQYV.

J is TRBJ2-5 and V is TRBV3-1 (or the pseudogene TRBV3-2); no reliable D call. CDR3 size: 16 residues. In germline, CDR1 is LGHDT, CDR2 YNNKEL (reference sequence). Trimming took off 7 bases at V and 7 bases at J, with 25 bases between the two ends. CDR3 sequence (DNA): TGTGCCAGCACCCATGTACTGGGTGATCCCTCTGGGACCCAGTACTTC. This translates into CASTHVLGDPSGTQYF.

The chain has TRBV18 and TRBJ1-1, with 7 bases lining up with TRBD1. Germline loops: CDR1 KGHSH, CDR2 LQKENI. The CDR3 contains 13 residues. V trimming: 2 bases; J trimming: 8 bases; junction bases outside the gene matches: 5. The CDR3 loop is CASSPWTGNEAFF. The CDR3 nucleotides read TGTGCCAGCTCACCATGGACAGGTAACGAAGCTTTCTTT.

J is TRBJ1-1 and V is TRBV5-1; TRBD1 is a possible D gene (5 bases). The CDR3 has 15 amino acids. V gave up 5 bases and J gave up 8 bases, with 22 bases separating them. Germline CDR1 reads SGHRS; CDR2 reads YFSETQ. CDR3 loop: CASRFFRGHGGEAFF. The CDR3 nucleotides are TGCGCCAGCAGATTTTTTAGGGGCCATGGCGGGGAAGCTTTCTTT.

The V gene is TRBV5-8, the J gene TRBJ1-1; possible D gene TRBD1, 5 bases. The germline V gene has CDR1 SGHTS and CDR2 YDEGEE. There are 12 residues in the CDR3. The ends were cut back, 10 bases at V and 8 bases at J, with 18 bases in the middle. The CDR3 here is CAAKRTPNEAFF. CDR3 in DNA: TGTGCCGCAAAAAGGACACCTAACGAAGCTTTCTTT. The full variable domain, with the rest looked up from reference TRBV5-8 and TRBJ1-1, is EAGVTQSPTHLIKTRGQQATLRCSPISGHTSVYWYQQALGLGLQFLLWYDEGEERNRGNFPPRFSGRQFPNYSSELNVNALELEDSALYLCAAKRTPNEAFFGQGTRLTVV.

The CDR3 sequence is CASSAGTSGRAFGANVLTF. CDR3 nucleotide sequence: TGTGCCAGTAGTGCTGGGACTAGCGGGAGGGCGTTCGGGGCCAACGTCCTGACTTTC. This sequence joins TRBV19 and TRBJ2-6; 16 bases are a match to TRBD2. This CDR3 is built from 19 residues. J was trimmed by 4 bases and V by 5 bases; bases with no gene match: 8. The germline V gene encodes CDR1 LNHDA and CDR2 SQIVND (reference sequence). Full variable domain (remainder filled in from reference TRBV19 and TRBJ2-6): DGGITQSPKYLFRKEGQNVTLSCEQNLNHDAMYWYRQDPGQGLRLIYYSQIVNDFQKGDIAEGYSVSREKKESFPLTVTSAQKNPTAFYLCASSAGTSGRAFGANVLTFGAGSRLTVL.

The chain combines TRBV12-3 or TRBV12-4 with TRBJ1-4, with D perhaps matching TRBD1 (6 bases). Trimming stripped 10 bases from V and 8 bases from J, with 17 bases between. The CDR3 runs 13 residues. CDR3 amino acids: CAKPEQGLEKLFF. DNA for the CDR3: TGTGCCAAACCTGAACAGGGTTTAGAAAAACTGTTTTTT.

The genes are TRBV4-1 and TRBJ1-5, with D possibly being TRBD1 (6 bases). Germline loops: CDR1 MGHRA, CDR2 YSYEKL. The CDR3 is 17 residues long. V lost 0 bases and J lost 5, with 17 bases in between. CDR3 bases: TGCGCCAGCAGCCAAGATGGGATCAGGGGAAGGGATCAGCCCCAGCATTTT. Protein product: CASSQDGIRGRDQPQHF.

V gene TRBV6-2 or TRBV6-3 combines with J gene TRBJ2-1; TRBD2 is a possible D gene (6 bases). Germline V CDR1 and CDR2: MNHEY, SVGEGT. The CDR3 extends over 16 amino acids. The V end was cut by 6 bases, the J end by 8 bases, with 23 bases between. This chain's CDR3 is CASSLLRDWLGDEQFF. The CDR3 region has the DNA TGTGCCAGCAGCCTCCTCCGGGACTGGCTTGGGGATGAGCAGTTCTTC.

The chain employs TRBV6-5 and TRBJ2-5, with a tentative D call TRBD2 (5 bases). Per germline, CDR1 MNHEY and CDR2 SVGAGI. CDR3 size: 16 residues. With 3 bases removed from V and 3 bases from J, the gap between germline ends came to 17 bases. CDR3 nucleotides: TGTGCCAGCAGTTATCCCGGGTACAGCGGAAAAGAGACCCAGTACTTC. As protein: CASSYPGYSGKETQYF.